One sample yielded the 16 T cell receptor beta chains listed below, sequenced in a study of T cells in Graves' hyperthyroidism and ophthalmopathy. It was RNA transcripts that yielded the amplified TCR beta CDR3 regions. Researchers ran a first-round RT-PCR on the TCR CDR3 using the HTBI primer set. TCRdb redid the calling of the multiplex PCR reads with MiXCR, one entry per CDR3 protein. This sample has 500,000 to 750,000 distinct CDR3 sequences, with around 45% found just once. The sequencing sample was made of peripheral blood or thyroid tissue (not recorded which). Source of these receptors: a young woman with Graves' hyperthyroidism.

The rearrangement links TRBV29-1 to TRBJ2-5; 9 bases match TRBD1. CDR1 is SQVTM, CDR2 ANQGSEA, per germline. This CDR3 region has 11 residues. The CDR3 bases are TGCACCGCCGGGACAGGGGAGACCCAGTACTTC. Translation gives CTAGTGETQYF.

There are many counts of this clonotype. For the CDR3, the DNA is TGTGCCAGTAGTATAGGACAGGGTAGCAATCAGCCCCAGCATTTT. It specifies CASSIGQGSNQPQHF. The chain combines TRBV19 with TRBJ1-5; 7 positions match TRBD1. The CDR3 consists of 15 residues. V lost 1 base and J lost 0; bases outside the gene matches: 0. Germline V gene lookup returns CDR1 LNHDA and CDR2 SQIVND (reference sequence). The variable domain in full, completed from reference TRBV19 and TRBJ1-5, reads DGGITQSPKYLFRKEGQNVTLSCEQNLNHDAMYWYRQDPGQGLRLIYYSQIVNDFQKGDIAEGYSVSREKKESFPLTVTSAQKNPTAFYLCASSIGQGSNQPQHFGDGTRLSIL.

V and J are TRBV12-3 or TRBV12-4 and TRBJ1-6; tentatively, D is TRBD1 (5 bases). The V gene lost 6 bases and the J gene lost 6 bases, with 12 bases spanning the gap. CDR3 length: 14 amino acids. CDR3 DNA: TGTGCCAGCAGGACCGACAGTCCTAATTCACCCCTCCACTTT. Amino acid sequence: CASRTDSPNSPLHF.

A word on this clonotype: Since a much larger clone is just one base distant, this may be a read error. This sequence joins TRBV20-1 and TRBJ2-2, with 8 bases lining up with TRBD2. Per the germline V gene, CDR1 is DFQATT and CDR2 is SNEGSKA (reference sequence). This CDR3 comprises 15 residues. This chain's CDR3 is CGARSSGANTGELFF. As DNA, the CDR3 is TGCGGTGCTAGGAGTAGCGGGGCGAACACCGGGGAGCTGTTTTTT.

Many counts were recorded for this clonotype. The chain recombines TRBV4-3 with TRBJ2-7, with a tentative D call TRBD2 (5 bases). Germline loops: CDR1 LGHNA, CDR2 YSLEER. V was shortened by 3 bases and J by 5 bases, with 14 bases between the two germline ends. This CDR3 is 14 amino acids long. CDR3 sequence (DNA): TGCGCCAGCAGCCAGGAGGCTAGCTTCGACGAGCAGTACTTC. As protein: CASSQEASFDEQYF.

A few counts support this clonotype. The chain has TRBV12-3 or TRBV12-4 and TRBJ2-3, with 8 bases matching TRBD2. CDR3 size: 13 residues. Trimming took 7 bases from V and 6 from J; bases not matched to a gene: 6. The DNA for the CDR3 is TGTGCCAGCAATCAGCGGGAGCGGGATACGCAGTATTTT. Translated: CASNQRERDTQYF.

This clonotype occurred once. The chain is built from TRBV7-8 and TRBJ1-5, with 8 bases matching TRBD1. The ends lost 2 bases at V and 6 bases at J; junction bases unmatched: 6. Germline V gives CDR1 SGHVS, CDR2 FQNEAQ. The CDR3 length is 15 residues. In DNA form, the CDR3 reads TGTGCCAGCAGCTTATGGACAGGGAGTCGTCAGCCCCAGCATTTT. Translated: CASSLWTGSRQPQHF.

V gene TRBV11-2 combines with J gene TRBJ2-6; weak D call: TRBD1 (5 bases). Germline V lookup: CDR1 SGHAT, CDR2 FQNNGV. The V gene lost 5 bases and the J gene lost 0 bases, with 17 bases spanning the gap. The CDR3 length is 18 residues. CDR3 region: CASSEIETGFSGANVLTF. CDR3 in DNA: TGTGCCAGCAGCGAGATCGAAACAGGTTTCTCTGGGGCCAACGTCCTGACTTTC. The variable domain in full, completed from reference TRBV11-2 and TRBJ2-6, reads EAGVAQSPRYKIIEKRQSVAFWCNPISGHATLYWYQQILGQGPKLLIQFQNNGVVDDSQLPKDRFSAERLKGVDSTLKIQPAKLEDSAVYLCASSEIETGFSGANVLTFGAGSRLTVL.

This clonotype was counted many times. The chain uses TRBV29-1 and TRBJ1-1; D is possibly TRBD1 (5 bases). Per the germline V gene, CDR1 is SQVTM and CDR2 is ANQGSEA. The CDR3 has 13 residues. V was cut by 1 base and J by 3 bases, with 9 bases left in between. The CDR3 sequence: CSVEAGADTEAFF. In nucleotides, the CDR3 is TGCAGCGTTGAAGCTGGGGCCGACACTGAAGCTTTCTTT.

On this clonotype itself: A junction end diverges from the germline sequence, so it may reflect a read error. The V call is TRBV7-9, the J call TRBJ2-7, with D possibly called TRBD1 or TRBD2 (5 bases each). Germline loops: CDR1 SEHNR, CDR2 FQNEAQ (reference sequence). This CDR3 has 14 residues. CDR3 amino acids: CASSQSGHPYEQYF. The CDR3 DNA sequence: TGCGCCAGCAGCCAAAGCGGACACCCCTACGAGCAGTACTTC.

This clonotype was seen only once. V gene TRBV2 combines with J gene TRBJ1-4; 10 nucleotides line up with TRBD1. Germline V lookup: CDR1 SNHLY, CDR2 FYNNEI. Unmatched junction bases numbered 9, after V lost 4 bases and J lost 7 bases. The CDR3 has 16 residues. The CDR3 is CASSAGTGVNGEKLFF. The DNA for the CDR3 is TGTGCCAGCAGTGCCGGGACAGGGGTTAATGGTGAAAAACTGTTTTTT.

With regard to this clonotype: This may come from a read error, since a much larger clone is one base off. The chain links TRBV27 to TRBJ1-6, with D perhaps TRBD1 (5 bases). V shed 5 bases and J shed 7 bases, with 12 bases lying between them. The CDR3 has 14 residues. CDR1 is MNHEY and CDR2 is SMNVEV in the germline V gene (reference sequence). The CDR3 nucleotides are TGTGCCAGCAGTATAGACGGGGCCAATTCACCCCTCCACTTT. Translation: CASSIDGANSPLHF.

V is TRBV7-6 and J is TRBJ1-6; TRBD1 matches at 7 bases. V trimming: 5 bases; J trimming: 9 bases; junction bases outside the gene matches: 10. The CDR3 runs 15 residues. Germline CDR1 SGHVS, CDR2 FNYEAQ. The CDR3 DNA follows: TGTGCCAGCAGCCGTTCGAGGGGGCAGGGTTCACCCCTCCACTTT. Its translation: CASSRSRGQGSPLHF. The variable domain in full, with the rest retrieved from reference TRBV7-6 and TRBJ1-6, is GAGVSQSPRYKVTKRGQDVALRCDPISGHVSLYWYRQALGQGPEFLTYFNYEAQQDKSGLPNDRFSAERPEGSISTLTIQRTEQRDSAMYRCASSRSRGQGSPLHFGNGTRLTVT.

This clonotype was seen once. The chain is built from TRBV6-2 or TRBV6-3 and TRBJ1-2; D unclear. The V and J ends lost 0 bases and 5 bases respectively, with 10 bases between them. Per germline, CDR1 MNHEY and CDR2 SVGEGT. There are 14 residues in the CDR3. The CDR3 bases are TGTGCCAGCAGTTACTCCTACGGGGAATATGGCTACACCTTC. Protein product: CASSYSYGEYGYTF.

As to this clonotype: Without the conserved terminal phenylalanine or tryptophan, this CDR3 likely stems from a read error. CDR3 coding DNA: TGTGCCAGCAGCTTAGCGTTTACGGACACTGAAGCTTTCATT. Encoded protein: CASSLAFTDTEAFI. V and J are TRBV7-9 and TRBJ1-1; D is unresolved. Germline CDR1 is SEHNR and CDR2 is FQNEAQ (reference sequence). V was pared by 0 bases and J by 3 bases, with 8 bases between. This CDR3 spans 14 amino acids.

This clonotype was observed many times. This chain joins TRBV7-9 and TRBJ1-2, with D maybe TRBD1 (6 bases). Trimming shortened V by 5 bases and J by 6 bases, and 13 bases separated the two germline ends. This CDR3 comprises 13 residues. Germline CDR1 SEHNR, CDR2 FQNEAQ (reference sequence). The CDR3 bases are TGTGCCAGCAGCGACTCCGGACAGAATGGCTACACCTTC. It is translated as CASSDSGQNGYTF.